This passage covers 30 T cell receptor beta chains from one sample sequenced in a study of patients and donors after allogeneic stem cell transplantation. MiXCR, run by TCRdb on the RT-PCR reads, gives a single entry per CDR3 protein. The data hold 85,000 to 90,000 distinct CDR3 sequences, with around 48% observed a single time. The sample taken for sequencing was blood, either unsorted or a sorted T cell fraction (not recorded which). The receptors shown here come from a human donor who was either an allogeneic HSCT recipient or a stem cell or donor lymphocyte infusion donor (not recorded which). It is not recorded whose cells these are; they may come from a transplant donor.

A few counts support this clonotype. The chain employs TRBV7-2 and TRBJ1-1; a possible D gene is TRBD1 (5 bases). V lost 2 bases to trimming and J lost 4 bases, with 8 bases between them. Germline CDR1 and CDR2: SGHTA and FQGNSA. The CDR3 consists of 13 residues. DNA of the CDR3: TGTGCCAGCAGCTTACGGGGGTCCACTGAAGCTTTCTTT. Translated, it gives CASSLRGSTEAFF.

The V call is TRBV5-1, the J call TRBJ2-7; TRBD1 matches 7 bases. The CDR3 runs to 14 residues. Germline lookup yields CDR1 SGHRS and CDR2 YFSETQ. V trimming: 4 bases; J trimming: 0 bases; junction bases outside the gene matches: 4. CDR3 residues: CASSPGGSSYEQYF. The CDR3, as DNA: TGCGCCAGCAGCCCAGGGGGTTCCTCCTACGAGCAGTACTTC.

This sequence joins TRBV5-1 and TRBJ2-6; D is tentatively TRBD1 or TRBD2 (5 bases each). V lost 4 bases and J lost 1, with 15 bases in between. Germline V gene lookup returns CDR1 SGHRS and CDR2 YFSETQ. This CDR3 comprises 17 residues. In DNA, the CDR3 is TGCGCCAGCAGCGGGGCTGAGGGTCTTTCTGGGGCCAACGTCCTGACTTTC. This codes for CASSGAEGLSGANVLTF.

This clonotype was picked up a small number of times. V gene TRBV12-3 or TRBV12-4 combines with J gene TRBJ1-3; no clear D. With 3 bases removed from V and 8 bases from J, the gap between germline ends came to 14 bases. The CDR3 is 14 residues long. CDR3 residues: CASSFLSRRDTIYF. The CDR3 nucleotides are TGTGCCAGCAGTTTTCTATCCCGGCGGGACACCATATATTTT.

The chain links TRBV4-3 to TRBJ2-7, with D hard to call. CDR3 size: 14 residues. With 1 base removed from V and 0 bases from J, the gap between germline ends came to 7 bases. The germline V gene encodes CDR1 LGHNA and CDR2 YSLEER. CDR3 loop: CASSQVLDSYEQYF. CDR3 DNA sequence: TGCGCCAGCAGCCAAGTGCTAGACTCCTACGAGCAGTACTTC.

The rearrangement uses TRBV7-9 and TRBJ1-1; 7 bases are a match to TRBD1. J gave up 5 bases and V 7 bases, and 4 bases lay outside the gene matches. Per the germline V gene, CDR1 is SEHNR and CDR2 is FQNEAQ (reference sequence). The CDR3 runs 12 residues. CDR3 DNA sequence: TGTGCCAGCAAGACAGGGAATACTGAAGCTTTCTTT. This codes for CASKTGNTEAFF.

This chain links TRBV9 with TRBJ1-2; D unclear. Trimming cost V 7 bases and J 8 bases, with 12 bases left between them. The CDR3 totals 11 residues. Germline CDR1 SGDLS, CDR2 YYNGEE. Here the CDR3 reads CASGRTGGYTF. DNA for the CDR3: TGTGCCAGCGGCAGGACGGGGGGCTACACCTTC.

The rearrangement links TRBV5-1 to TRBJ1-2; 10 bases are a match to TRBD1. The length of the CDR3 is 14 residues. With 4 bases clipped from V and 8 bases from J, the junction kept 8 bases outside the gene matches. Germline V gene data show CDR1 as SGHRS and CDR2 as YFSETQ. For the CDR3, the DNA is TGCGCCAGCAGCCCGACCGGGACAGGGGAAGGCTACACCTTC. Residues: CASSPTGTGEGYTF.

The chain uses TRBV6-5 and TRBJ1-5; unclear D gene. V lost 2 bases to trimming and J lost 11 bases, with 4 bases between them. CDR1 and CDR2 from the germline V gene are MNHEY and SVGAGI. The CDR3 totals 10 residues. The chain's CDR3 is CASSYRTQHF. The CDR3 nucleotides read TGTGCCAGCAGTTACCGCACCCAGCATTTT.

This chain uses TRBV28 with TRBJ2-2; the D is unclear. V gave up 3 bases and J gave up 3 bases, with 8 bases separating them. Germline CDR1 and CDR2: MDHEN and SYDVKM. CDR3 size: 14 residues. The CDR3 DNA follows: TGTGCCAGCAGTTTCCCCAGCTACACCGGGGAGCTGTTTTTT. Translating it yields CASSFPSYTGELFF. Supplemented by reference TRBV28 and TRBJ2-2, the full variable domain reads DVKVTQSSRYLVKRTGEKVFLECVQDMDHENMFWYRQDPGLGLRLIYFSYDVKMKEKGDIPEGYSVSREKKERFSLILESASTNQTSMYLCASSFPSYTGELFFGEGSRLTVL.

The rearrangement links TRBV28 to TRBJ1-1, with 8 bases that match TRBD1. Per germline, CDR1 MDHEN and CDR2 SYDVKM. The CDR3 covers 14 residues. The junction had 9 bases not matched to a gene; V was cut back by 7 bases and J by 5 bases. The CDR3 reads CASTIRGRLTEAFF. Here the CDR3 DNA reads TGTGCCAGCACTATCAGGGGGCGGCTAACTGAAGCTTTCTTT.

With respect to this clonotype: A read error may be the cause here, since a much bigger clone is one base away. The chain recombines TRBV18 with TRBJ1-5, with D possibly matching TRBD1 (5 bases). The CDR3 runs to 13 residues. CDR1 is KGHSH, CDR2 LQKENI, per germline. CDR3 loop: CASSLQGNQPQQF. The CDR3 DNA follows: TGTGCCAGCTCACTCCAGGGCAATCAGCCCCAGCAATTT.

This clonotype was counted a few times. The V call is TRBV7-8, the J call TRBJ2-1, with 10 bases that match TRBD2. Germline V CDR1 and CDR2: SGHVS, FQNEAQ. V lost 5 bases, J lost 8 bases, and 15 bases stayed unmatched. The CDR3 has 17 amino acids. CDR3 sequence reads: CASSTQDWLAGDYEQFF. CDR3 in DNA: TGTGCCAGCAGCACCCAAGATTGGCTAGCGGGAGACTATGAGCAGTTCTTC.

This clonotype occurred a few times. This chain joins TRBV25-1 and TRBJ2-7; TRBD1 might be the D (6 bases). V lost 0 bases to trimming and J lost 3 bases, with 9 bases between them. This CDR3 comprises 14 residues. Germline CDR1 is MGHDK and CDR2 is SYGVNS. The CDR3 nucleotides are TGTGCCAGCAGTGAATACCCGGACAGCTACGAGCAGTACTTC. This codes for CASSEYPDSYEQYF.

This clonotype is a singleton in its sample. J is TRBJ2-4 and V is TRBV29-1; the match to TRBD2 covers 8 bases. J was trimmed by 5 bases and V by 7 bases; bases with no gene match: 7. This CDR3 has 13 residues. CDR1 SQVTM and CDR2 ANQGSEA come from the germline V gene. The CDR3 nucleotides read TGCAGCGGGACTACTAGCGGCGAAAACATTCAGTACTTC. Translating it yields CSGTTSGENIQYF.

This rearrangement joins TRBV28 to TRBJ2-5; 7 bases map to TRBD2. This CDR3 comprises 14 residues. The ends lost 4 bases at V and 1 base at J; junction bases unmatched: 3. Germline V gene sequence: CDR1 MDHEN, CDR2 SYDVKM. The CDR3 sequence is CASSSSGLQETQYF. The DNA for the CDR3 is TGTGCCAGCAGTTCTAGCGGACTCCAAGAGACCCAGTACTTC.

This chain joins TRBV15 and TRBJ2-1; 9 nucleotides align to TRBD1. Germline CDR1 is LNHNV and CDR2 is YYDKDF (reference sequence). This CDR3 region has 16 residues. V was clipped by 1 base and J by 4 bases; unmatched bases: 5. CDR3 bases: TGTGCCACCAGCAGAGGCTTTGGACAGGGGTACAATGAGCAGTTCTTC. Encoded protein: CATSRGFGQGYNEQFF.

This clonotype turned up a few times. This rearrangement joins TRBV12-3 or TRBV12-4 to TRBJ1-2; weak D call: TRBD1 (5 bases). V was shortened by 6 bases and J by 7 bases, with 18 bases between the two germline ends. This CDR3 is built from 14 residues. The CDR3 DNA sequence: TGTGCCAGCAGAAACCAGGGTTTTAAAATTGGCTACACCTTC. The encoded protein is CASRNQGFKIGYTF.

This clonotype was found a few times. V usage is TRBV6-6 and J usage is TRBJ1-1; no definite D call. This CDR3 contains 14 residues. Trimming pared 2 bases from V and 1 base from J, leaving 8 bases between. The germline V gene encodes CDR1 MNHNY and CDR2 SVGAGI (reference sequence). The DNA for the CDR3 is TGTGCCAGCAGTTACGGAGGAGCGAACACTGAAGCTTTCTTT. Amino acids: CASSYGGANTEAFF.

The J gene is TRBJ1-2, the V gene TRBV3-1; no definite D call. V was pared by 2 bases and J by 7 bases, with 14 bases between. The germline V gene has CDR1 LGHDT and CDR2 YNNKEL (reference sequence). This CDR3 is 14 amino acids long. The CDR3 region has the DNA TGTGCCAGCAGCCAACTTTTGGGAAAGGCTGGCTACACCTTC. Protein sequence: CASSQLLGKAGYTF. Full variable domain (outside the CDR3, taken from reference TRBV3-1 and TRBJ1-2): DTAVSQTPKYLVTQMGNDKSIKCEQNLGHDTMYWYKQDSKKFLKIMFSYNNKELIINETVPNRFSPKSPDKAHLNLHINSLELGDSAVYFCASSQLLGKAGYTFGSGTRLTVV.

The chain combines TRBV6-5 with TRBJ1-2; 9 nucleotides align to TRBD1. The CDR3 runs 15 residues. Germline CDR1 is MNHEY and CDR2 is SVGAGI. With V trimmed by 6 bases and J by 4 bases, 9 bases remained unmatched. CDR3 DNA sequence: TGTGCCAGCAGCCCTGGACAGGGGCCCGCCTATGGCTACACCTTC. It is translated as CASSPGQGPAYGYTF.

CDR3 coding DNA: TGTGCCAGCAGTTTCCGGTGGGGGGTCAGCACAGATACGCAGTATTTT. This encodes CASSFRWGVSTDTQYF. The chain carries TRBV28 and TRBJ2-3; D is perhaps TRBD2 (6 bases). CDR3 length: 16 amino acids. CDR1 and CDR2 from the germline V gene are MDHEN and SYDVKM. V gave up 3 bases and J gave up 0 bases, with 13 bases separating them.

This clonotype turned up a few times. The CDR3 nucleotides are TGTGCCAGCACCGACAACATGAGCTCTGGAAACACCATATATTTT. It codes for CASTDNMSSGNTIYF. The chain carries TRBV12-3 or TRBV12-4 and TRBJ1-3; D unclear. V lost 7 bases, J lost 0 bases, and 13 bases lay in between. This CDR3 has 15 amino acids.

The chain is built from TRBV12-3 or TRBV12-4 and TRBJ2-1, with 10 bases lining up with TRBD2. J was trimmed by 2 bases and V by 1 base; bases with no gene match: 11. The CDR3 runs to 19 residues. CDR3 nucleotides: TGTGCCAGCAGTTTAGATCCCCATAGGGGGACTAGCGCCTACAATGAGCAGTTCTTC. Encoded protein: CASSLDPHRGTSAYNEQFF.

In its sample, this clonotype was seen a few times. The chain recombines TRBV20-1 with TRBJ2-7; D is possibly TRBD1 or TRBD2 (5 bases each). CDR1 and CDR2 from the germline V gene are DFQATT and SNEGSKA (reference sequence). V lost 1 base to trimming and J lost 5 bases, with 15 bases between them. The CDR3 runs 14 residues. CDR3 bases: TGCAGTGCTAGAGTTGGGACGGCTCCTAACGAGCAGTACTTC. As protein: CSARVGTAPNEQYF.

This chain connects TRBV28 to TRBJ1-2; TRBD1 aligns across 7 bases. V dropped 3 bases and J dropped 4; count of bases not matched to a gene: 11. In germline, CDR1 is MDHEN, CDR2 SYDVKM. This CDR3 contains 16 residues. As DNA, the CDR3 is TGTGCCAGCAGTTTTAAAGGGGCGGGACAGCCCTATGGCTACACCTTC. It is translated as CASSFKGAGQPYGYTF.

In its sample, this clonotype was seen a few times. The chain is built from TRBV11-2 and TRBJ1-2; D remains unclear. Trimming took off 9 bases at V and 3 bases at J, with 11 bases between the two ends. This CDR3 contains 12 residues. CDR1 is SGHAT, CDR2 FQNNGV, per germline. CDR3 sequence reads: CASSQADYGYTF. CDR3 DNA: TGTGCCAGTTCCCAGGCCGACTATGGCTACACCTTC.

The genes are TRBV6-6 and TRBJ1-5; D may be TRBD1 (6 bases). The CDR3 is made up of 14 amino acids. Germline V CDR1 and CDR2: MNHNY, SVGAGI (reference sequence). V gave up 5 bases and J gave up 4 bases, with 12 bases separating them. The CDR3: CASSEQGSNQPQHF. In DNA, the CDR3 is TGTGCCAGCAGTGAACAGGGATCGAATCAGCCCCAGCATTTT.

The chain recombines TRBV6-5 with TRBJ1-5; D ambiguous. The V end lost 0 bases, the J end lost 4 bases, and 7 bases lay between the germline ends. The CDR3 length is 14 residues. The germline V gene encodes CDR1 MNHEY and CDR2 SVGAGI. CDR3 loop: CASSYSGRNQPQHF. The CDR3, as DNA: TGTGCCAGCAGTTACTCTGGCCGAAATCAGCCCCAGCATTTT.

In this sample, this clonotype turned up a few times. The CDR3 DNA reads TGTGCCAGCCACCCGGGACAGACGAACACTGAAGCTTTCTTT. Its translation: CASHPGQTNTEAFF. The V call is TRBV6-6, the J call TRBJ1-1; 7 positions match TRBD1. After removal of 8 bases from V and 1 base from J, the junction contained 7 bases not matched to a gene. CDR3 length: 14 residues. Germline CDR1 reads MNHNY; CDR2 reads SVGAGI (reference sequence).